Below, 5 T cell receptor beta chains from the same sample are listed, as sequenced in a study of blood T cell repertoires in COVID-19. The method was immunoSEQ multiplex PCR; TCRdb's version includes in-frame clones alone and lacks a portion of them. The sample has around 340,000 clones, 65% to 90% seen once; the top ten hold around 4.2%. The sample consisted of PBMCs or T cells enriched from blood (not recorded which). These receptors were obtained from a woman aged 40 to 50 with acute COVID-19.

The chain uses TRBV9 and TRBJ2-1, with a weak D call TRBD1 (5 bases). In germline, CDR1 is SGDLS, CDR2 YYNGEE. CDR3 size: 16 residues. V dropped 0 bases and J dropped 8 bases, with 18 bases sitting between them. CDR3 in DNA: TGTGCCAGCAGCGTAGTAGGGGCCCTCTTGTATGATGAGCAGTTCTTC. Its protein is CASSVVGALLYDEQFF. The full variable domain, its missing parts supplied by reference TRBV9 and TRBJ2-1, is DSGVTQTPKHLITATGQRVTLRCSPRSGDLSVYWYQQSLDQGLQFLIQYYNGEERAKGNILERFSAQQFPDLHSELNLSSLELGDSALYFCASSVVGALLYDEQFFGPGTRLTVL.

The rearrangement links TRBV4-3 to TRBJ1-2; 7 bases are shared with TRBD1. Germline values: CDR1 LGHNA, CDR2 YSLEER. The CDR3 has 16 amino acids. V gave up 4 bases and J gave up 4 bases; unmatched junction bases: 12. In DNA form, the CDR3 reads TGCGCCAGCAGCCCTGGGGGTCCGGGACAGCTCTATGGCTACACCTTC. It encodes CASSPGGPGQLYGYTF.

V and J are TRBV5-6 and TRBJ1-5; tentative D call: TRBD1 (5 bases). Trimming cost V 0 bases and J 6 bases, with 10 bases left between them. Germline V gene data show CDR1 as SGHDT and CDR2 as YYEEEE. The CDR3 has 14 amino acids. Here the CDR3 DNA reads TGTGCCAGCAGCTTGGGGCCCGGGGGTCAGCCCCAGCATTTT. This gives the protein CASSLGPGGQPQHF. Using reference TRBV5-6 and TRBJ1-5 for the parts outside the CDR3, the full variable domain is DAGVTQSPTHLIKTRGQQVTLRCSPKSGHDTVSWYQQALGQGPQFIFQYYEEEERQRGNFPDRFSGHQFPNYSSELNVNALLLGDSALYLCASSLGPGGQPQHFGDGTRLSIL.

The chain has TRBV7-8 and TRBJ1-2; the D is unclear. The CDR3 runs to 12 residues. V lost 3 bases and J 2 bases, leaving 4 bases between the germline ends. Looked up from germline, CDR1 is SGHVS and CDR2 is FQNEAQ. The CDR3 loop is CASSLTNYGYTF. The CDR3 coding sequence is TGTGCCAGCAGCTTGACAAACTATGGCTACACCTTC.

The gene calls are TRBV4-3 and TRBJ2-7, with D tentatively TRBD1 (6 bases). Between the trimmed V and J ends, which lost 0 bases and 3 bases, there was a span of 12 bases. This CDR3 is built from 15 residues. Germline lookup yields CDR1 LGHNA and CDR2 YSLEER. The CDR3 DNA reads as TGCGCCAGCAGCCAAGATTCGGGACAAGGCTACGAGCAGTACTTC. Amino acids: CASSQDSGQGYEQYF.